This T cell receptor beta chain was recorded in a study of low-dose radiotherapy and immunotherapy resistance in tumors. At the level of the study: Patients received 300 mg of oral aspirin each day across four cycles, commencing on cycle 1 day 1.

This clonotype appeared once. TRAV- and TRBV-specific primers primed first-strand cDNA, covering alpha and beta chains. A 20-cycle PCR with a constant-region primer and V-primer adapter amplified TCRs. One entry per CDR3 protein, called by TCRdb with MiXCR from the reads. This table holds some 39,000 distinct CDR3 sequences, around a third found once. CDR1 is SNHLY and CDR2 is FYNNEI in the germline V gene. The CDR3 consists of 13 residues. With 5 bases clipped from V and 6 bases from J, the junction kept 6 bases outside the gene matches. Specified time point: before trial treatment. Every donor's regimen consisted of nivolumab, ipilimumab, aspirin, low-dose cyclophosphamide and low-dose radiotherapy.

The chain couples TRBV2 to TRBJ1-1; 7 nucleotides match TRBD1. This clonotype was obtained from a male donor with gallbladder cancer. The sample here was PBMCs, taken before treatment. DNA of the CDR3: TGTGCCAGCAGTACCACAGGGGTCGCTGAAGCTTTCTTT. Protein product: CASSTTGVAEAFF.